This passage covers 15 T cell receptor beta chains from one sample sequenced in a study of OX40 agonist ivuxolimab in advanced cancers. TCRdb keeps only in-frame clones here, not all; method: immunoSEQ multiplex PCR. The profile shows 150,000 to 170,000 clones, 90% to 95% of them singletons. This specimen was CD4+ or CD8+ T cells sorted from blood, taken in a trial of the OX40 agonist ivuxolimab. These receptors were obtained from an adult with an advanced solid tumor such as melanoma, head and neck, liver or kidney cancer.

The rearrangement joins TRBV25-1 to TRBJ2-1; D remains unclear. CDR1 is MGHDK, CDR2 SYGVNS, per germline. The CDR3 totals 12 residues. Trimming stripped 1 base from V and 9 bases from J, with 7 bases between. The CDR3 DNA is TGTGCCAGCAGTGAATTACTCGGTGAGCAGTTCTTC. It encodes CASSELLGEQFF.

The chain links TRBV18 to TRBJ1-3; no clear D. The CDR3 has 14 amino acids. Between the trimmed V and J ends, which lost 3 bases and 6 bases, there was a span of 12 bases. The V gene's germline CDR1 is KGHSH and CDR2 LQKENI. The CDR3 protein is CASSPSDAENTIYF. The DNA of the CDR3 is TGTGCCAGCTCACCCTCGGACGCGGAAAACACCATATATTTT.

The rearrangement uses TRBV4-1 and TRBJ1-5; 10 bases are a match to TRBD1. V was clipped by 2 bases and J by 3 bases; unmatched bases: 4. Germline V lookup: CDR1 MGHRA, CDR2 YSYEKL. The CDR3 length is 16 residues. The CDR3 protein is CASSQSGTGANQPQHF. As DNA, the CDR3 is TGCGCCAGCAGCCAATCCGGGACAGGGGCCAATCAGCCCCAGCATTTT.

Here the CDR3 reads CASGRQLENTEAFF. As DNA, the CDR3 is TGCGCCAGCGGGAGACAGTTAGAGAACACTGAAGCTTTCTTT. The chain couples TRBV10-2 to TRBJ1-1, with TRBD1 as a possible D gene (5 bases). CDR1 is WSHSY and CDR2 is SAAADI in the germline V gene. This CDR3 is built from 14 residues. V dropped 8 bases and J dropped 1 base, with 14 bases sitting between them.

The chain couples TRBV11-3 to TRBJ2-7; D remains unclear. CDR1 is SGHNT and CDR2 is YENEEA in the germline V gene. The V gene lost 1 base and the J gene lost 5 bases, with 12 bases spanning the gap. The CDR3 totals 14 residues. The CDR3 sequence: CASSLGGVGNEQYF. The CDR3 DNA reads as TGTGCCAGCAGCTTAGGTGGGGTCGGCAACGAGCAGTACTTC.

This chain links TRBV7-2 with TRBJ2-7; D call uncertain. Per the germline V gene, CDR1 is SGHTA and CDR2 is FQGNSA. V lost 0 bases and J 5 bases, leaving 5 bases between the germline ends. The length of the CDR3 is 12 residues. Here the CDR3 reads CASSLAGDEQYF. For the CDR3, the DNA is TGTGCCAGCAGCTTAGCAGGCGACGAGCAGTACTTC.

CDR3 in amino acids: CASSRDYKETQYF. DNA of the CDR3: TGTGCCAGCAGCCGGGACTACAAAGAGACCCAGTACTTC. This chain uses TRBV7-3 with TRBJ2-5, with 7 nucleotides matching TRBD2. CDR3 length: 13 residues. V was clipped by 5 bases and J by 3 bases; unmatched bases: 3. CDR1 SGHTA and CDR2 FQGTGA come from the germline V gene.

The chain carries TRBV29-1 and TRBJ1-2; TRBD1 matches 10 bases. The CDR3 has 12 amino acids. Trimming removed 7 bases from V and 3 bases from J; junction bases left unmatched: 2. Germline CDR1 reads SQVTM; CDR2 reads ANQGSEA. This CDR3 reads CSGQGADYGYTF. The DNA for the CDR3 is TGCAGCGGACAGGGGGCGGACTATGGCTACACCTTC.

The V call is TRBV7-6, the J call TRBJ1-1; D gene uncertain. The V end lost 5 bases, the J end lost 1 base, and 8 bases lay between the germline ends. From germline, CDR1 is SGHVS and CDR2 FNYEAQ. The CDR3 loop spans 13 amino acids. As DNA, the CDR3 is TGTGCCAGCAGCCCGGACCCGAACACTGAAGCTTTCTTT. Translated, it gives CASSPDPNTEAFF.

Comment on this clone: Germline is not matched at one junction end, which may reflect a read error. The rearrangement uses TRBV10-3 and TRBJ2-7, with 9 positions matching TRBD2. Germline CDR1 and CDR2: ENHRY and SYGVKD. The CDR3 runs to 17 residues. CDR3 nucleotides: TGTGCCAGCAGTATCGCGGGAGGGCCGTCTAGGGTGTACGAGCAGTACTTC. Its protein product is CASSIAGGPSRVYEQYF.

The chain joins TRBV7-2 to TRBJ2-3; 10 bases map to TRBD2. The CDR3 loop spans 14 amino acids. The germline CDR1 and CDR2 sequences are SGHTA and FQGNSA. V lost 1 base and J lost 9; bases outside the gene matches: 4. DNA of the CDR3: TGTGCCAGCAGCTTAGGGACTAGCGGCACCACGCAGTATTTT. Residues: CASSLGTSGTTQYF.

This clone was observed once. The genes are TRBV6-5 and TRBJ1-2, with 8 nucleotides matching TRBD1. CDR1 and CDR2 (germline): MNHEY, SVGAGI. This CDR3 region has 13 residues. After removal of 5 bases from V and 8 bases from J, the junction contained 7 bases not matched to a gene. CDR3 in DNA: TGTGCCAGCAGTATCGACAGGGGAAGAGGCTACACCTTC. It codes for CASSIDRGRGYTF.

The rearrangement joins TRBV4-3 to TRBJ1-2; TRBD1 matches 7 bases. The CDR3 runs to 15 residues. The V and J ends lost 5 bases and 0 bases, in that order; junction bases with no gene match: 6. Looked up from germline, CDR1 is LGHNA and CDR2 is YSLEER. CDR3 DNA sequence: TGCGCCAGCAGCTACAGAACAGGGGCTAACTATGGCTACACCTTC. Protein sequence: CASSYRTGANYGYTF.

The chain uses TRBV2 and TRBJ1-1, with TRBD1 as a possible D gene (5 bases). V was trimmed by 5 bases and J by 1 base, leaving 11 bases between them. Germline loops: CDR1 SNHLY, CDR2 FYNNEI. This CDR3 spans 14 amino acids. The CDR3 is CASSRLGGNTEAFF. The CDR3 coding sequence is TGTGCCAGCAGTCGGCTTGGGGGGAACACTGAAGCTTTCTTT.

V and J are TRBV7-9 and TRBJ2-2; a weak D match, TRBD1 (5 bases). V lost 0 bases and J 6 bases, leaving 20 bases between the germline ends. The CDR3 covers 18 residues. Germline V lookup: CDR1 SEHNR, CDR2 FQNEAQ (reference sequence). The CDR3 loop is CASSLAWVWTSRSGELFF. CDR3 nucleotides: TGTGCCAGCAGCTTAGCGTGGGTGTGGACAAGCCGGTCCGGGGAGCTGTTTTTT.